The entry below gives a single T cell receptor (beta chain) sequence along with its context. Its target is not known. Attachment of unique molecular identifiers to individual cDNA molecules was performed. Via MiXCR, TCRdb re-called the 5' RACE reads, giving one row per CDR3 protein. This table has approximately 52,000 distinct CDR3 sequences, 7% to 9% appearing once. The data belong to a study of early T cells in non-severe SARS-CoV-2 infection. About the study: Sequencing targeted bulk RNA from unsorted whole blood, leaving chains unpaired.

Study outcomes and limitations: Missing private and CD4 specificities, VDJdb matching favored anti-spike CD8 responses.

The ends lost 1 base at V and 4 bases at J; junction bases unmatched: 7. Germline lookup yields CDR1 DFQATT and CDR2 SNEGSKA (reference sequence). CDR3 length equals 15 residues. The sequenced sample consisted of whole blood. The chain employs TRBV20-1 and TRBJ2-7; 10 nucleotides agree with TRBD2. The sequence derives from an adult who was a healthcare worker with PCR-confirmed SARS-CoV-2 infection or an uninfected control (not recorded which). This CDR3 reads CSARAGSGGVYEQYF. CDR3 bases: TGCAGTGCTAGAGCAGGGAGCGGGGGGGTATACGAGCAGTACTTC.